Below are 27 T cell receptor beta chains sequenced from a single sample in a study of early T cells in non-severe SARS-CoV-2 infection. Each CDR3 protein gets one entry after TCRdb re-called the 5' RACE reads with MiXCR. The repertoire includes around 45,000 distinct CDR3 sequences, around 7.8% of them detected once, and approximately 8.3% sits in the top ten. The sequenced sample consisted of whole blood. Receptors were obtained from an adult who was a healthcare worker with PCR-confirmed SARS-CoV-2 infection or an uninfected control (not recorded which).

This clonotype has just a few counts. This chain joins TRBV11-2 and TRBJ2-3; maybe TRBD1 (6 bases). V was cut by 1 base and J by 4 bases, with 18 bases left in between. The CDR3 is made up of 17 amino acids. The germline V gene has CDR1 SGHAT and CDR2 FQNNGV. The CDR3 DNA follows: TGTGCCAGCAGCTTAGGTTTAGGGCCAGGGGCAGCAGATACGCAGTATTTT. This sequence encodes CASSLGLGPGAADTQYF.

The table lists this clonotype with many counts. The rearrangement uses TRBV3-1 and TRBJ1-2; D ambiguous. Germline V CDR1 and CDR2: LGHDT, YNNKEL (reference sequence). The germline V and J ends were trimmed by 4 bases and 1 base, with 10 bases remaining between them. There are 14 residues in the CDR3. Here the CDR3 DNA reads TGTGCCAGCAGCCTGAGTGGCAGTAACTATGGCTACACCTTC. Translating it yields CASSLSGSNYGYTF.

In this sample, this clonotype turned up many times. The CDR3 DNA reads TGCAGTGCCGCCCGGGATGCCCCCTCATGGGACGAGCAGTACTTC. Protein product: CSAARDAPSWDEQYF. The rearrangement joins TRBV20-1 to TRBJ2-7; possibly TRBD2 for D (5 bases). Looked up from germline, CDR1 is DFQATT and CDR2 is SNEGSKA (reference sequence). V gave up 6 bases and J gave up 5 bases, with 23 bases separating them. The CDR3 spans 15 residues.

This clonotype showed up just a few times. CDR3 in DNA: TGTGCCAGCAGTTTATCGCCCGAAGGGGAGACCCAGTACTTC. Encoded protein: CASSLSPEGETQYF. V gene TRBV27 combines with J gene TRBJ2-5; D unclear. Deletions cut 0 bases from V and 5 bases from J, with 10 bases between. This CDR3 has 14 amino acids. Germline V gene lookup returns CDR1 MNHEY and CDR2 SMNVEV (reference sequence).

This clonotype has ten or more counts. The rearrangement uses TRBV3-2 and TRBJ2-7. TRBV3-2 is annotated as a pseudogene. The CDR3 is 14 residues long. The CDR3 is CASSPRWLSYEQYF. DNA of the CDR3: TGTGCCAGCAGCCCCAGGTGGTTGTCCTACGAGCAGTACTTC.

The sample holds many counts of this clonotype. This chain connects TRBV28 to TRBJ2-7; TRBD1 is a possible D gene (7 bases). CDR1 is MDHEN and CDR2 is SYDVKM in the germline V gene. The ends were cut back, 2 bases at V and 0 bases at J, with 17 bases in the middle. This CDR3 spans 17 amino acids. For the CDR3, the DNA is TGTGCCAGCAGTTTAATTTCAGGAGGGGGCTTCTCCTACGAGCAGTACTTC. As protein: CASSLISGGGFSYEQYF. Full variable domain (outside the CDR3, taken from reference TRBV28 and TRBJ2-7): DVKVTQSSRYLVKRTGEKVFLECVQDMDHENMFWYRQDPGLGLRLIYFSYDVKMKEKGDIPEGYSVSREKKERFSLILESASTNQTSMYLCASSLISGGGFSYEQYFGPGTRLTVT.

This clonotype was picked up many times. This chain connects TRBV7-3 to TRBJ1-6, with TRBD1 matching over 9 bases. The V segment lost 5 bases and the J segment 7 bases; nucleotides outside the gene matches: 9. This CDR3 is built from 16 residues. Per the germline V gene, CDR1 is SGHTA and CDR2 is FQGTGA. The DNA for the CDR3 is TGTGCCAGCAGCCTCTTTGCTGGACAGGGGAATTCACCCCTCCACTTT. It translates to CASSLFAGQGNSPLHF.

The genes are TRBV5-1 and TRBJ1-6, with D unclear. Germline-derived CDR1 and CDR2 are SGHRS and YFSETQ. The length of the CDR3 is 14 residues. Trimming cost V 0 bases and J 7 bases, with 8 bases left between them. Here the CDR3 reads CASSLAGANSPLHF. CDR3 in DNA: TGCGCCAGCAGCTTGGCCGGAGCAAATTCACCCCTCCACTTT.

The V gene is TRBV12-3 or TRBV12-4, the J gene TRBJ2-3; D is perhaps TRBD1 (6 bases). V dropped 3 bases and J dropped 8 bases, with 12 bases sitting between them. The CDR3 spans 13 residues. The CDR3 DNA follows: TGTGCCAGCAGTTTTTCAGGGGAAGGTACGCAGTATTTT. Protein product: CASSFSGEGTQYF.

Ten or more counts support this clonotype. V gene TRBV7-2 combines with J gene TRBJ2-1; 8 bases fit TRBD2. J lost 7 bases, V lost 1 base, and 9 bases had no gene match. CDR3 length: 16 residues. Germline CDR1 is SGHTA and CDR2 is FQGNSA. CDR3 nucleotide sequence: TGTGCCAGCAGCTTAGACTTCGCTAGCGGGTATAATGAGCAGTTCTTC. Protein: CASSLDFASGYNEQFF.

This clonotype has only a few counts. The rearrangement links TRBV7-3 to TRBJ2-3; D remains unclear. Germline V gene sequence: CDR1 SGHTA, CDR2 FQGTGA. The CDR3 length is 15 residues. V lost 2 bases to trimming and J lost 2 bases, with 11 bases between them. The CDR3 region is CASSLGQYNTDTQYF. CDR3 DNA: TGTGCCAGCAGCTTAGGGCAGTACAACACAGATACGCAGTATTTT.

This clonotype was picked up many times. The rearrangement joins TRBV12-3 or TRBV12-4 to TRBJ1-1, with D possibly TRBD1 on 5 matching bases. The CDR3 consists of 13 residues. Trimming stripped 8 bases from V and 0 bases from J, with 10 bases between. CDR3 region: CASCQGLNTEAFF. DNA of the CDR3: TGTGCCAGCTGTCAGGGCCTGAACACTGAAGCTTTCTTT.

This chain connects TRBV28 to TRBJ2-1; the match to TRBD2 covers 8 bases. The V gene end was trimmed by 3 bases and the J gene end by 8 bases; junction bases not matched to a gene: 9. Germline CDR1 is MDHEN and CDR2 is SYDVKM. The CDR3 consists of 15 residues. In DNA, the CDR3 is TGTGCCAGCAGTTTGGCCGGGGGGGCCTTCGATGAGCAGTTCTTC. It yields the protein CASSLAGGAFDEQFF. The whole variable domain, remainder taken from reference TRBV28 and TRBJ2-1, is DVKVTQSSRYLVKRTGEKVFLECVQDMDHENMFWYRQDPGLGLRLIYFSYDVKMKEKGDIPEGYSVSREKKERFSLILESASTNQTSMYLCASSLAGGAFDEQFFGPGTRLTVL.

This clonotype was seen at least ten times. The chain has TRBV4-3 and TRBJ2-1; D is unclear. Germline V gives CDR1 LGHNA, CDR2 YSLEER. The CDR3 has 17 amino acids. V lost 0 bases to trimming and J lost 0 bases, with 12 bases between them. CDR3 residues: CASSQDVGHNSYNEQFF. The DNA of the CDR3 is TGCGCCAGCAGCCAAGACGTCGGTCACAACTCCTACAATGAGCAGTTCTTC.

This clonotype turned up a few times. The rearrangement uses TRBV7-2 and TRBJ2-3, with D hard to call. Germline CDR1 is SGHTA and CDR2 is FQGNSA. Trimming left V 0 bases short and J 8 bases short, with 6 bases between. This CDR3 has 12 amino acids. CDR3 coding DNA: TGTGCCAGCAGCTTAGCGAGGTTTACGCAGTATTTT. Protein sequence: CASSLARFTQYF.

In regard to this clonotype: This clone may be a read error of a much larger clone one base away. This chain connects TRBV27 to TRBJ2-7, with D hard to call. The CDR3 covers 15 residues. Germline V lookup: CDR1 MNHEY, CDR2 SMNVEV (reference sequence). The CDR3 spells CASSYGLFSSYELYF. In DNA form, the CDR3 reads TGTGCCAGCAGCTATGGGCTCTTCAGCTCCTACGAGCTGTACTTC.

In its sample, this clonotype was seen a few times. The chain uses TRBV4-3 and TRBJ2-5, with TRBD2 matching over 10 bases. CDR1 is LGHNA, CDR2 YSLEER, per germline. CDR3 size: 15 residues. Trimming at V came to 0 bases and at J to 5 bases, leaving 3 bases not matched to a gene. DNA for the CDR3: TGCGCCAGCAGCCAAGATCCTAGCGGGGGTGAGACCCAGTACTTC. Its protein is CASSQDPSGGETQYF.

The V call is TRBV28, the J call TRBJ1-6; 7 nucleotides match TRBD1. Germline CDR1 MDHEN, CDR2 SYDVKM. V gave up 7 bases and J gave up 5 bases; unmatched junction bases: 11. The CDR3 contains 16 residues. CDR3 in amino acids: CASTISPGQNNSPLHF. The CDR3 DNA is TGTGCCAGCACCATTAGCCCGGGACAGAATAATTCACCCCTCCACTTT.

This sequence joins TRBV4-3 and TRBJ2-2; possible D gene TRBD2, 6 bases. This CDR3 region has 16 residues. V shed 1 base and J shed 5 bases, with 14 bases lying between them. Germline V lookup: CDR1 LGHNA, CDR2 YSLEER. In DNA, the CDR3 is TGCGCCAGCAGCCAAGCGATAGCGGATTATACCGGGGAGCTGTTTTTT. The encoded protein is CASSQAIADYTGELFF.

This clonotype was seen a handful of times. This sequence joins TRBV27 and TRBJ2-3; tentative D call: TRBD1 (5 bases). Per germline, CDR1 MNHEY and CDR2 SMNVEV (reference sequence). This CDR3 has 11 amino acids. The germline V and J ends were trimmed by 11 bases and 5 bases, with 11 bases remaining between them. CDR3 DNA sequence: TGTGCCGTAAAGCAGGGAGATACGCAGTATTTT. It yields the protein CAVKQGDTQYF.

This clonotype was observed many times. This chain links TRBV10-3 with TRBJ2-3, with TRBD1 matching 7 bases. V lost 10 bases to trimming and J lost 3 bases; unmatched junction nucleotides: 10. The CDR3 has 14 amino acids. Per germline, CDR1 ENHRY and CDR2 SYGVKD. The CDR3 DNA reads as TGTGCCAGCCGACAGGGCCCAACAACAGATACGCAGTATTTT. Protein: CASRQGPTTDTQYF.

This clonotype occurred many times. CDR3 nucleotide sequence: TGTGCCAGCAGCCAAGAACTAGCGGGGGGCACAGATACGCAGTATTTT. It encodes CASSQELAGGTDTQYF. V usage is TRBV4-2 and J usage is TRBJ2-3; 11 bases fit TRBD2. This CDR3 is built from 16 residues. V trimming: 0 bases; J trimming: 1 base; junction bases outside the gene matches: 0. Germline CDR1 is LGHNA and CDR2 is YNFKEQ.

This clonotype was detected ten times or more. This chain connects TRBV20-1 to TRBJ2-1; the D is unclear. Germline-derived CDR1 and CDR2 are DFQATT and SNEGSKA (reference sequence). With 1 base removed from V and 4 bases from J, the gap between germline ends came to 23 bases. The CDR3 is made up of 18 amino acids. Here the CDR3 DNA reads TGCAGTGCTAGAGCCCTCCGCGGTCTCGCGGCGGATTACAATGAGCAGTTCTTC. Residues: CSARALRGLAADYNEQFF.

This rearrangement joins TRBV20-1 to TRBJ1-5, with D possibly TRBD1 on 5 matching bases. Deletions cut 6 bases from V and 0 bases from J, with 15 bases between. Germline values: CDR1 DFQATT, CDR2 SNEGSKA (reference sequence). The CDR3 is 15 residues long. Written as DNA, the CDR3 is TGCAGTGCGGAAGGGGTGGATTATAGCAATCAGCCCCAGCATTTT. Its translation: CSAEGVDYSNQPQHF.

This clonotype showed up just a few times. The chain recombines TRBV5-1 with TRBJ1-1, with TRBD1 as a possible D gene (5 bases). V dropped 1 base and J dropped 0 bases, with 7 bases sitting between them. The germline CDR1 and CDR2 sequences are SGHRS and YFSETQ. This CDR3 has 14 residues. CDR3 region: CASSLQGVNTEAFF. In DNA, the CDR3 is TGCGCCAGCAGCTTGCAGGGAGTGAACACTGAAGCTTTCTTT. Drawing the rest from reference TRBV5-1 and TRBJ1-1, the complete variable domain is KAGVTQTPRYLIKTRGQQVTLSCSPISGHRSVSWYQQTPGQGLQFLFEYFSETQRNKGNFPGRFSGRQFSNSRSEMNVSTLELGDSALYLCASSLQGVNTEAFFGQGTRLTVV.

The chain has TRBV5-1 and TRBJ2-5, with D possibly being TRBD1 (6 bases). Germline-derived CDR1 and CDR2 are SGHRS and YFSETQ. V lost 4 bases and J lost 3, with 13 bases in between. The CDR3 length is 14 residues. CDR3 DNA sequence: TGCGCCAGCAGCCTACAGGGAATCGAAGAGACCCAGTACTTC. Protein sequence: CASSLQGIEETQYF.

The chain recombines TRBV5-1 with TRBJ1-2; D is ambiguous. The germline V gene has CDR1 SGHRS and CDR2 YFSETQ. The V end was cut by 4 bases, the J end by 13 bases, with 23 bases between. This CDR3 region has 14 residues. CDR3: CASSLRKGVDESTF. The CDR3 DNA reads as TGCGCCAGCAGCCTCCGGAAAGGTGTTGATGAATCCACCTTC.